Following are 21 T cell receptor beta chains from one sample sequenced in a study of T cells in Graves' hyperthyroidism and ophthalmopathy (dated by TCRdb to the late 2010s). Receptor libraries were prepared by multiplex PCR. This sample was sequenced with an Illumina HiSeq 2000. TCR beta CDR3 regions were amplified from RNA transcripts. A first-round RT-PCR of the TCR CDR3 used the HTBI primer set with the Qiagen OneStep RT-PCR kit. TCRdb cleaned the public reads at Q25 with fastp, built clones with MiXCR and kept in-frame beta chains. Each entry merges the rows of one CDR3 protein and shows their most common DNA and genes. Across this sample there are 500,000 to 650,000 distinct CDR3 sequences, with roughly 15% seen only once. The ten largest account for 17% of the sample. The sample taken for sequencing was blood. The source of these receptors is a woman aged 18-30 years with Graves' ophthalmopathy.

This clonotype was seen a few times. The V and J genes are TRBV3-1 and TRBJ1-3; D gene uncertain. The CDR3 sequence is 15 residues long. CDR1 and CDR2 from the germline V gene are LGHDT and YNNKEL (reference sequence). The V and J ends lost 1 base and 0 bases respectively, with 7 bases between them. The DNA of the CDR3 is TGTGCCAGCAGCCAAGGCCTCCGCTCTGGAAACACCATATATTTT. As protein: CASSQGLRSGNTIYF.

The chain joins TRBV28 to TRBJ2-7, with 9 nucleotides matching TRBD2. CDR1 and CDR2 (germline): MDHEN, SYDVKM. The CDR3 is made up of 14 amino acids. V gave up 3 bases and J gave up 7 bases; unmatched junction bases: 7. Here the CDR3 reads CASSFLAGIHEQYF. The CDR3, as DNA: TGTGCCAGCAGTTTCCTAGCGGGGATCCATGAGCAGTACTTC. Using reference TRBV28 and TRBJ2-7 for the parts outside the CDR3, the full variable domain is DVKVTQSSRYLVKRTGEKVFLECVQDMDHENMFWYRQDPGLGLRLIYFSYDVKMKEKGDIPEGYSVSREKKERFSLILESASTNQTSMYLCASSFLAGIHEQYFGPGTRLTVT.

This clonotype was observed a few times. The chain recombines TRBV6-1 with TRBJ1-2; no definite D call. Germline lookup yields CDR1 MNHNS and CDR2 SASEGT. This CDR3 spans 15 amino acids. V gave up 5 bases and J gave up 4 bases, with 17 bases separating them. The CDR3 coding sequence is TGTGCCAGCAGTCATACAGAGGACCCTTCCTATGGCTACACCTTC. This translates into CASSHTEDPSYGYTF.

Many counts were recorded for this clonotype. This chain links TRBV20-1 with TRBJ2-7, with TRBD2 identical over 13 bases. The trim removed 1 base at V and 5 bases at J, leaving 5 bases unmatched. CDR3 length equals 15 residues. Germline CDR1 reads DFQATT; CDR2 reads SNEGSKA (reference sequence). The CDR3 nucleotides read TGCAGTGCTAGAGCCAAGGGACTAGCGGGGCACGAGCAGTACTTC. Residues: CSARAKGLAGHEQYF.

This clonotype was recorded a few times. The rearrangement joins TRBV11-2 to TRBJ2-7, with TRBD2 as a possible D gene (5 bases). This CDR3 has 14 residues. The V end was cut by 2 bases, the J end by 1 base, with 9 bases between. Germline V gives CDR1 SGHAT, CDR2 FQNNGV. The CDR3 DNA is TGTGCCAGCAGCTTAATAGCGTGGTCCTACGAGCAGTACTTC. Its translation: CASSLIAWSYEQYF. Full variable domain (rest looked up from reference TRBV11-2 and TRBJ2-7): EAGVAQSPRYKIIEKRQSVAFWCNPISGHATLYWYQQILGQGPKLLIQFQNNGVVDDSQLPKDRFSAERLKGVDSTLKIQPAKLEDSAVYLCASSLIAWSYEQYFGPGTRLTVT.

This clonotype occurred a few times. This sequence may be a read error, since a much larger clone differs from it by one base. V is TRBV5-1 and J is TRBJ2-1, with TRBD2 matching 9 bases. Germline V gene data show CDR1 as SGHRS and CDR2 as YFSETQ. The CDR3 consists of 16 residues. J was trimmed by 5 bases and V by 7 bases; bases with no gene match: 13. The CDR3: CASGGGSGRRDNEQFF. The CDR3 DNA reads TGCGCCAGCGGCGGGGGAAGCGGGAGGAGGGACAATGAGCAGTTCTTC.

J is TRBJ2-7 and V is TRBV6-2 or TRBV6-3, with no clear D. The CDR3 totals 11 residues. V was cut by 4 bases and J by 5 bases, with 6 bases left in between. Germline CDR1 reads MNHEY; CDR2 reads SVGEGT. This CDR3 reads CASSSVDEQYF. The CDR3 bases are TGTGCCAGCAGTTCCGTTGACGAGCAGTACTTC.

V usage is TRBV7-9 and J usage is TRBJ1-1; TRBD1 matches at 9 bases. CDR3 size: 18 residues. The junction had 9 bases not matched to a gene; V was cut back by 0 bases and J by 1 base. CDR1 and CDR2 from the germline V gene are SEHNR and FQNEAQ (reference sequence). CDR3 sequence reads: CASSLAGTGFFRNTEAFF. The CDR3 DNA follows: TGTGCCAGCAGCTTAGCCGGGACAGGGTTTTTTCGGAACACTGAAGCTTTCTTT.

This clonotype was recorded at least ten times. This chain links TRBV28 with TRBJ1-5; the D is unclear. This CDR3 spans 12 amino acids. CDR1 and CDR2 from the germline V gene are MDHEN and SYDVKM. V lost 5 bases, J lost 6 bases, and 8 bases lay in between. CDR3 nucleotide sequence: TGTGCCAGCAGTACTATATCTCAGCCCCAGCATTTT. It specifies CASSTISQPQHF.

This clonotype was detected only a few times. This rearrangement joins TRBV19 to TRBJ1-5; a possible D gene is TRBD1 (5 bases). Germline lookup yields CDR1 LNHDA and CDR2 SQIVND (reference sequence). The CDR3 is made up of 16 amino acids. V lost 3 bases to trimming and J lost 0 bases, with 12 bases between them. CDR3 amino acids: CASSITKGYSNQPQHF. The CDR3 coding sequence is TGTGCCAGTAGTATTACCAAGGGGTATAGCAATCAGCCCCAGCATTTT.

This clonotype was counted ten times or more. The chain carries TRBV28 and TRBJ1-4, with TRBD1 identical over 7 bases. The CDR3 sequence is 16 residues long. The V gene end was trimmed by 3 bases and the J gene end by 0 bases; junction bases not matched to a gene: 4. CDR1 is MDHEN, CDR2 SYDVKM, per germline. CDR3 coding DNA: TGTGCCAGCAGTTTCTGGGACAGCGCAACTAATGAAAAACTGTTTTTT. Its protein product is CASSFWDSATNEKLFF.

CDR3 DNA: TGTGCCAGCAGCTCTTCCGGACTAGCGGGAGATGAGCAGTTCTTC. Protein sequence: CASSSSGLAGDEQFF. The rearrangement links TRBV7-2 to TRBJ2-1; 13 bases align to TRBD2. The CDR3 runs to 15 residues. Trimming cost V 4 bases and J 8 bases; bases outside gene matches: 5. The germline CDR1 and CDR2 sequences are SGHTA and FQGNSA. Full variable domain (rest looked up from reference TRBV7-2 and TRBJ2-1): GAGVSQSPSNKVTEKGKDVELRCDPISGHTALYWYRQSLGQGLEFLIYFQGNSAPDKSGLPSDRFSAERTGGSVSTLTIQRTQQEDSAVYLCASSSSGLAGDEQFFGPGTRLTVL.

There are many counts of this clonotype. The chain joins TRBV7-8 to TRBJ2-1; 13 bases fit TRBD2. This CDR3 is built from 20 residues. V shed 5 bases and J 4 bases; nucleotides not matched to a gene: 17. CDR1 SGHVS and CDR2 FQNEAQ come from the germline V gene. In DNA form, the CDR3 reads TGTGCCAGCAGCCGCCAGTGGACTAGCGGGAGAGGTGGGCTTTACAATGAGCAGTTCTTC. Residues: CASSRQWTSGRGGLYNEQFF.

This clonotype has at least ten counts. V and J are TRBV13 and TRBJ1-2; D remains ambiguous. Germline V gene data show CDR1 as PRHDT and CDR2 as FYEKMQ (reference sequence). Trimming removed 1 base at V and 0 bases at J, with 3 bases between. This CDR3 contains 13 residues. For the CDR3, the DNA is TGTGCCAGCAGCTTAGATGCTAACTATGGCTACACCTTC. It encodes CASSLDANYGYTF.

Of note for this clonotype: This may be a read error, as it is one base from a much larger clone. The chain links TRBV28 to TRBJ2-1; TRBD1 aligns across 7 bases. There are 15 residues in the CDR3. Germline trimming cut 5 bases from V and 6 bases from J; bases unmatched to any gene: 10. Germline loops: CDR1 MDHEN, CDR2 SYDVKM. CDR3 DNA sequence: TGTGCCAGCAGTCCTCCGGGACAGCGGATCAATGAGCAGTTCTTC. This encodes CASSPPGQRINEQFF. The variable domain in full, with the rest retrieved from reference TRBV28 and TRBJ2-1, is DVKVTQSSRYLVKRTGEKVFLECVQDMDHENMFWYRQDPGLGLRLIYFSYDVKMKEKGDIPEGYSVSREKKERFSLILESASTNQTSMYLCASSPPGQRINEQFFGPGTRLTVL.

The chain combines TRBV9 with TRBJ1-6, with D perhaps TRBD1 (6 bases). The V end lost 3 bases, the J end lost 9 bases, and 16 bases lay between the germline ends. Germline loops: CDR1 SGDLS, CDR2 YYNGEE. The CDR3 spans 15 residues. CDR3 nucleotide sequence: TGTGCCAGCAGCGCCAACGCAGGGGTGGGTTCACCCCTCCACTTT. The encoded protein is CASSANAGVGSPLHF. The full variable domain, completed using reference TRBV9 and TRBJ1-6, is DSGVTQTPKHLITATGQRVTLRCSPRSGDLSVYWYQQSLDQGLQFLIQYYNGEERAKGNILERFSAQQFPDLHSELNLSSLELGDSALYFCASSANAGVGSPLHFGNGTRLTVT.

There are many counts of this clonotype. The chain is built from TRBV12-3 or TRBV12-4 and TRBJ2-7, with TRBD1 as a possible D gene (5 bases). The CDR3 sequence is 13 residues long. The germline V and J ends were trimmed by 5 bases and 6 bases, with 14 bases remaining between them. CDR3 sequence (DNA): TGTGCCAGCAGTCGGATCAGGCAGGGCGAGCAGTACTTC. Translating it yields CASSRIRQGEQYF.

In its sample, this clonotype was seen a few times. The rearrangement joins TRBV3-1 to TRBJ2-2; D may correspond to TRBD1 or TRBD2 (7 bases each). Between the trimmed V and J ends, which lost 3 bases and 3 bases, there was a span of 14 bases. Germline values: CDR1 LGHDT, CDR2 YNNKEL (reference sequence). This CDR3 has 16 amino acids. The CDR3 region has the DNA TGTGCCAGCAGCCACGTACAGGGGAGGGACACCGGGGAGCTGTTTTTT. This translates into CASSHVQGRDTGELFF.

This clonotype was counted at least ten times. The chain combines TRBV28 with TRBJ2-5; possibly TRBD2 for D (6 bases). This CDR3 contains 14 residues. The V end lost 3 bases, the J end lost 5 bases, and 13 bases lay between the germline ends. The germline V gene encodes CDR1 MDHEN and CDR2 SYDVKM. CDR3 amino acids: CASSFGAGWETQYF. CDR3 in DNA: TGTGCCAGCAGTTTTGGGGCGGGATGGGAGACCCAGTACTTC. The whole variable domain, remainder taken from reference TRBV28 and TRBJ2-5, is DVKVTQSSRYLVKRTGEKVFLECVQDMDHENMFWYRQDPGLGLRLIYFSYDVKMKEKGDIPEGYSVSREKKERFSLILESASTNQTSMYLCASSFGAGWETQYFGPGTRLLVL.

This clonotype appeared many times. The CDR3 loop is CSVAGTSGSHEQFF. For the CDR3, the DNA is TGCAGCGTTGCCGGGACTAGCGGGAGTCATGAGCAGTTCTTC. V gene TRBV29-1 combines with J gene TRBJ2-1; 14 nucleotides agree with TRBD2. The germline V gene has CDR1 SQVTM and CDR2 ANQGSEA. The CDR3 extends over 14 amino acids. J gave up 8 bases and V 4 bases, and 4 bases lay outside the gene matches.

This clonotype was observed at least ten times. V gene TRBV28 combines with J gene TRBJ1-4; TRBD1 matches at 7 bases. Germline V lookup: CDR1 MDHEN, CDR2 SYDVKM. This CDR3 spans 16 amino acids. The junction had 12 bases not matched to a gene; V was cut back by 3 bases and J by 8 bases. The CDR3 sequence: CASSLGQQTLGEKLFF. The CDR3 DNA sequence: TGTGCCAGCAGTTTGGGACAGCAGACCTTAGGAGAAAAACTGTTTTTT.